Listed below are T cell receptor beta chains from one sample, sequenced in a study of T-cell reconstitution after alpha-beta-depleted transplantation in children. Each CDR3 protein is one row after TCRdb ran MiXCR on the PCR reads. This sample has hundreds of thousands of distinct CDR3 sequences; about a tenth occur once, and the top ten carry over 5%. The sample was PBMCs from the stem cell graft donor, taken from the stem cell graft. Every receptor here comes from a human donor who donated a stem cell graft to a child with acute lymphoblastic leukemia. CDR3s include the opening cysteine and the closing phenylalanine or tryptophan. A D gene is named only where the DNA matches it firmly. Size tells how often a clone was seen (once, few, many) or the class of an expanded clone, and some rows leave it out.

-	TRBV20-1	many	TRBJ2-1	14	CSATLRGPYNEQFF	TGCAGTGCGACACTACGGGGGCCATACAATGAGCAGTTCTTC
TRBD2	TRBV12-3/TRBV12-4	few	TRBJ2-7	13	CASGRGGSYEQYF	TGTGCCAGCGGTCGGGGGGGCTCCTACGAGCAGTACTTC
TRBD2	TRBV12-3/TRBV12-4	-	TRBJ2-5	17	CASSFSSGGAPRKTQYF	TGTGCCAGCAGTTTTAGTAGCGGGGGGGCCCCAAGAAAGACCCAGTACTTC
TRBD1	TRBV6-5	-	TRBJ2-2	15	CASSYGTGYTGELFF	TGTGCCAGCAGTTACGGGACAGGGTACACCGGGGAGCTGTTTTTT
TRBD1	TRBV29-1	-	TRBJ1-5	13	CSVGDRAYQPQHF	TGCAGCGTGGGAGACAGGGCCTATCAGCCCCAGCATTTT
TRBD2	TRBV12-3/TRBV12-4	many	TRBJ2-3	13	CASDSGSTDTQYF	TGTGCCAGCGATAGCGGGAGCACAGATACGCAGTATTTT
-	TRBV11-2	few	TRBJ2-7	14	CASSRNSPAYEQYF	TGTGCCAGCAGCCGAAATAGTCCTGCGTACGAGCAGTACTTC
-	TRBV12-5	-	TRBJ1-6	14	CASVREPSNSPLHF	TGTGCTAGTGTCAGGGAGCCGTCTAATTCACCCCTCCACTTT
TRBD2	TRBV30	few	TRBJ2-7	14	CAWSGGSLGLEQYF	TGTGCCTGGAGCGGGGGGTCCCTAGGTCTCGAGCAGTACTTC
-	TRBV3-1	-	TRBJ2-5	15	CASSQVIGSRETQYF	TGTGCCAGCAGCCAAGTTATTGGATCCCGGGAGACCCAGTACTTC
-	TRBV21-1	-	TRBJ2-6	23	CASSKKDTCLGTGDFSGANVLTF	TGTGCCAGCAGCAAGAAAGATACCTGCCTGGGGACAGGGGATTTCTCTGGGGCCAACGTCCTGACTTTC
-	TRBV2	many	TRBJ2-1	12	CASSMDGYEQFF	TGTGCCAGCAGTATGGACGGCTATGAGCAGTTCTTC
-	TRBV12-3/TRBV12-4	few	TRBJ1-4	16	CASRAGRGNANEKLFF	TGTGCCAGCAGAGCTGGCAGAGGAAATGCTAATGAAAAACTGTTTTTT
-	TRBV11-2	-	TRBJ2-7	16	CASSPINRKSSYEQYF	TGTGCCAGCAGCCCCATTAACCGCAAGAGCTCCTACGAGCAGTACTTC
TRBD1	TRBV4-3	few	TRBJ1-1	15	CASSQEGRGLTEAFF	TGCGCCAGCAGCCAAGAGGGCAGGGGGCTCACTGAAGCTTTCTTT
-	TRBV21-1	few	TRBJ2-7	16	CASSKAGCGGVDEQYF	TGTGCCAGCAGCAAAGCCGGGTGTGGCGGGGTGGACGAGCAGTACTTC
-	TRBV7-8	-	TRBJ1-1	15	CASSLGRVMNTEAFF	TGTGCCAGCAGCTTAGGCAGGGTGATGAACACTGAAGCTTTCTTT
-	TRBV9	few	TRBJ2-1	18	CASSSTLRGPLFYNEQFF	TGTGCCAGCAGCAGCACCCTAAGGGGACCACTCTTCTACAATGAGCAGTTCTTC
TRBD2	TRBV2	-	TRBJ2-1	16	CASSWGGPASYNEQFF	TGTGCCAGCAGTTGGGGAGGGCCCGCCTCCTACAATGAGCAGTTCTTC
TRBD1	TRBV11-2	few	TRBJ2-4	16	CASSNTRGRWANIQYF	TGTGCCAGCAGCAATACAAGGGGGCGCTGGGCAAACATTCAGTACTTC
-	TRBV7-9	few	TRBJ1-2	16	CASETGERFPNYGYTF	TGTGCCAGCGAGACAGGAGAGCGATTCCCAAACTATGGCTACACCTTC
TRBD2	TRBV2	-	TRBJ2-7	16	CASSEELAGISYEQYF	TGTGCCAGCAGTGAAGAACTAGCGGGGATCTCCTACGAGCAGTACTTC
-	TRBV6-2/TRBV6-3	many	TRBJ2-5	16	CASRFKYSLLQETQYF	TGTGCCAGCAGATTCAAATACAGCCTCCTACAAGAGACCCAGTACTTC
TRBD1	TRBV12-3/TRBV12-4	few	TRBJ1-1	13	CASTVRDRNEAFF	TGTGCCAGCACCGTTCGGGACAGAAATGAAGCTTTCTTT
-	TRBV5-1	-	TRBJ2-5	20	CASSLGSGKWKIEPQETQYF	TGCGCCAGCAGCTTGGGGTCGGGTAAGTGGAAGATAGAACCCCAAGAGACCCAGTACTTC
TRBD1	TRBV20-1	few	TRBJ1-5	13	CSARTGGYQPQHF	TGCAGTGCTAGGACAGGGGGCTATCAGCCCCAGCATTTT
TRBD2	TRBV27	many	TRBJ2-7	15	CASSRTSGGPYEQYF	TGTGCCAGCAGTAGGACTAGCGGGGGGCCCTACGAGCAGTACTTC